The 2 T cell receptor beta chains below were found in one sample sequenced in a study of blood T cell repertoires in COVID-19 (dated by TCRdb to the early 2020s). Libraries came from the immunoSEQ multiplex PCR assay. This immuneACCESS table, as held by TCRdb, lists in-frame sequences with V and J called but not all clones. Of the missing ones, under half trace to an unresolved V gene in checked studies; the others have no known cause. The sample table records some 200,000 clones; approximately 78% of these occur just once. More than 9% of the sample lies in the top ten. Sample: peripheral blood. The receptors here all came from a woman aged 80 or older with acute or convalescent COVID-19.

The V and J genes are TRBV6-4 and TRBJ2-7, with D possibly matching TRBD2 (5 bases). V was cut by 6 bases and J by 2 bases, with 11 bases left in between. The CDR3 is 13 amino acids. Germline-derived CDR1 and CDR2 are MRHNA and SNTAGT. The chain's CDR3 is CASRGLGAYEQYF. CDR3 bases: TGTGCCAGCAGAGGACTCGGAGCCTACGAGCAGTACTTC.

This chain joins TRBV27 and TRBJ1-1; weak D call: TRBD1 (6 bases). V lost 4 bases and J 3 bases, leaving 12 bases between the germline ends. The CDR3 extends over 14 amino acids. Germline V gene data show CDR1 as MNHEY and CDR2 as SMNVEV (reference sequence). This CDR3 reads CASSSRGAHTEAFF. CDR3 DNA sequence: TGTGCCAGCAGTTCCCGGGGGGCGCACACTGAAGCTTTCTTT.